This T cell receptor (beta chain) was obtained from a study of a mutant IDH1 vaccine in newly diagnosed glioma. Looking at the study overall: Each patient was administered eight vaccinations, scheduled in weeks 1, 3, 5, 7, 11, 15, 19 and 23. Vaccines began 4-6 weeks after radiotherapy alone, or with temozolomide cycles. Radiotherapy, temozolomide, or both had been given previously, and both were given to most.

Sample time point: week 23, last vaccination. It was 300 ug of mutant IDH1 20-mer peptide that made up each vaccine dose, given with topical imiquimod. Study outcomes and limitations: A vaccine-induced immune response developed in approximately 94% of the patients.

As concerns this clone: Antigen specificity is unknown.

Sequenced by immunoSEQ multiplex PCR; TCRdb stores in-frame clones only, minus some. The profile shows roughly 38,000 clones, more than 60% of them singletons. The sequences come from PBMCs, collected from a glioma patient whose treatment included an IDH1 peptide vaccine. This TCR derives from a woman in her thirties or forties with glioma. Some clones in this sample may be carry-over from other donors' samples.

The CDR3 nucleotides are TGCGCCAGCAGCTTGGGGACAGGTGGCTTCAATCAGCCCCAGCATTTT. As protein: CASSLGTGGFNQPQHF. The chain uses TRBV5-1 and TRBJ1-5, with 7 bases matching TRBD1. J lost 3 bases, V lost 0 bases, and 6 bases had no gene match. CDR3 size: 16 residues. The germline CDR1 and CDR2 sequences are SGHRS and YFSETQ. Filled out from reference TRBV5-1 and TRBJ1-5, the complete variable domain reads KAGVTQTPRYLIKTRGQQVTLSCSPISGHRSVSWYQQTPGQGLQFLFEYFSETQRNKGNFPGRFSGRQFSNSRSEMNVSTLELGDSALYLCASSLGTGGFNQPQHFGDGTRLSIL.